Below, one T cell receptor beta chain is given with its context. Its antigen is unidentified. There are 15 residues in the CDR3. V was pared by 2 bases and J by 0 bases, with 10 bases between. CDR1 and CDR2 (germline): SGDLS, YYNGEE. The assay was immunoSEQ multiplex PCR, and TCRdb's table has in-frame clones only and misses some. The table includes 130,000 to 150,000 clones, under 95% detected once. Recipients boosted at about 4 weeks or about 12 weeks are pooled. The sample comes from a study of T cell responses to AZD1222 COVID-19 vaccine. Study outcomes and limitations: After the peak T cell response, and only then, were repertoires sampled. An increase in Spike-specific TCR breadth and depth was observed after two AZD1222 doses.

The receptor was isolated from an adult who received the AZD1222 COVID-19 vaccine. The specimen was peripheral blood, collected 28 days after the second AZD1222 dose. The rearrangement joins TRBV9 to TRBJ2-3; D remains ambiguous. CDR3 protein: CASSVDHPSTDTQYF. The CDR3 DNA follows: TGTGCCAGCAGCGTCGACCACCCTAGCACAGATACGCAGTATTTT.